This passage covers 6 T cell receptor beta chains from one sample sequenced in a study of post-analysis software for immune sequencing data. Overall study findings and caveats: Elevated frequency relative to controls characterized four or five TRBV segments in patients, TRBV5-6, TRBV5-1 and TRBV20-1 among them.

The antigens of these receptors remain unknown. The authors incorporated unique molecular identifiers into the TCR beta cDNA libraries. TCRdb passed the PCR reads through MiXCR, listing each CDR3 protein once. The table records under 900,000 distinct CDR3 sequences, 53% of them present only once. Material for sequencing was blood. All receptors derive from a girl aged 5-17 years with multiple sclerosis.

This chain uses TRBV29-1 with TRBJ1-1; no firm D call. Per the germline V gene, CDR1 is SQVTM and CDR2 is ANQGSEA. V shed 4 bases and J shed 10 bases, with 19 bases lying between them. There are 13 residues in the CDR3. In nucleotides, the CDR3 is TGCAGCGTTGTAGGACGACAAGCCATTTCAGCTTTCTTT. Encoded protein: CSVVGRQAISAFF.

The V gene is TRBV9, the J gene TRBJ2-1; possibly TRBD2 for D (6 bases). Germline CDR1 and CDR2: SGDLS and YYNGEE. The V and J ends lost 0 bases and 4 bases respectively, with 17 bases between them. This CDR3 comprises 17 residues. The CDR3 DNA reads TGTGCCAGCAGCGTAGCTATTGGGGGGAGTGGTTACAATGAGCAGTTCTTC. This codes for CASSVAIGGSGYNEQFF.

The chain is built from TRBV29-1 and TRBJ2-7; D gene unclear. CDR3 size: 13 residues. From germline, CDR1 is SQVTM and CDR2 ANQGSEA. The ends were cut back, 4 bases at V and 0 bases at J, with 10 bases in the middle. This CDR3 is CSVATVRSYEQYF. CDR3 in DNA: TGCAGCGTTGCAACGGTCCGCTCCTACGAGCAGTACTTC.

CDR3 loop: CASSQDRVFFGYTF. As DNA, the CDR3 is TGCGCCAGCAGCCAAGATCGGGTCTTTTTTGGCTACACCTTC. V is TRBV4-1 and J is TRBJ1-2; D is undetermined. Germline loops: CDR1 MGHRA, CDR2 YSYEKL. V was shortened by 0 bases and J by 7 bases, with 12 bases between the two germline ends. The CDR3 runs to 14 residues.

Turning to this clonotype: The junction departs from germline at one end; a sequencing error may be responsible. This chain links TRBV5-6 with TRBJ1-6; D not certain. The CDR3 covers 14 residues. The V gene's germline CDR1 is SGHDT and CDR2 YYEEEE. In DNA form, the CDR3 reads TGTGCCAGCAGCTCAATAACGTCGGGTTCACTCCTCCACTTT. Protein sequence: CASSSITSGSLLHF.

This clonotype was seen a few times. The rearrangement uses TRBV20-1 and TRBJ2-5; 7 positions agree with TRBD2. V shed 6 bases and J 5 bases; nucleotides not matched to a gene: 12. The CDR3 has 14 amino acids. Germline lookup yields CDR1 DFQATT and CDR2 SNEGSKA (reference sequence). The CDR3 sequence: CSALDLREMETQYF. CDR3 bases: TGCAGTGCCCTAGACTTGCGGGAGATGGAGACCCAGTACTTC.